Listed here are 10 T cell receptor beta chains from one sample, sequenced in a study of post-analysis software for immune sequencing data. Findings and caveats of the study: Patients used several TRBV segments, including TRBV5-6, TRBV5-1 and TRBV20-1, more often than controls.

Unique molecular identifiers featured in each of the TCR beta cDNA libraries. Using its own MiXCR run on the PCR reads, TCRdb lists one record per CDR3 protein. The sample comprises around 440,000 distinct CDR3 sequences, approximately 46% of which are singletons, and about 12% rests with the top ten. The antigens of these receptors remain unknown. The sequenced sample consisted of blood. Receptor source: a girl aged 10 to 17 with multiple sclerosis.

V usage is TRBV12-3 or TRBV12-4 and J usage is TRBJ2-7, with D possibly matching TRBD2 (6 bases). The CDR3 consists of 14 residues. The ends were cut back, 1 base at V and 3 bases at J, with 10 bases in the middle. The CDR3 region is CASSLEDSGYEQYF. The DNA for the CDR3 is TGTGCCAGCAGTTTAGAGGATAGCGGCTACGAGCAGTACTTC.

V usage is TRBV3-1 and J usage is TRBJ1-2, with a weak D call TRBD1 (5 bases). Germline assignment: CDR1 LGHDT and CDR2 YNNKEL (reference sequence). V lost 0 bases to trimming and J lost 4 bases, with 9 bases between them. The CDR3 runs 14 residues. This CDR3 is CASSQERGGYGYTF. DNA of the CDR3: TGTGCCAGCAGCCAAGAACGGGGGGGCTATGGCTACACCTTC. Variable domain in full (rest from reference TRBV3-1 and TRBJ1-2): DTAVSQTPKYLVTQMGNDKSIKCEQNLGHDTMYWYKQDSKKFLKIMFSYNNKELIINETVPNRFSPKSPDKAHLNLHINSLELGDSAVYFCASSQERGGYGYTFGSGTRLTVV.

This clonotype was observed a handful of times. The chain is built from TRBV20-1 and TRBJ2-1; D is perhaps TRBD2 (6 bases). Germline V gene sequence: CDR1 DFQATT, CDR2 SNEGSKA (reference sequence). Trimming cost V 3 bases and J 6 bases, with 21 bases left between them. The CDR3 is 16 residues long. The CDR3 sequence is CSASFDGREATNEQFF. The DNA of the CDR3 is TGCAGTGCTAGTTTTGACGGGCGGGAAGCTACCAATGAGCAGTTCTTC.

The V gene is TRBV2, the J gene TRBJ2-7; 7 nucleotides agree with TRBD2. Germline-derived CDR1 and CDR2 are SNHLY and FYNNEI. CDR3 size: 15 residues. Losses at the gene ends were 3 bases for V and 3 bases for J; bases not matched to a gene: 8. CDR3 amino acids: CASSERGLRIYEQYF. The DNA of the CDR3 is TGTGCCAGCAGTGAGCGGGGACTAAGAATCTACGAGCAGTACTTC.

The V gene is TRBV13, the J gene TRBJ2-3; a possible D gene is TRBD2 (6 bases). The CDR3 is 16 residues long. Looked up from germline, CDR1 is PRHDT and CDR2 is FYEKMQ (reference sequence). With 5 bases removed from V and 5 bases from J, the gap between germline ends came to 20 bases. The CDR3 DNA is TGTGCCAGCAGCACATCATTCGGGAGAGGGAGAGATACGCAGTATTTT. Protein sequence: CASSTSFGRGRDTQYF.

This sequence joins TRBV5-1 and TRBJ2-1; TRBD2 agrees at 10 bases. The V gene end was trimmed by 2 bases and the J gene end by 4 bases; junction bases not matched to a gene: 6. Germline V lookup: CDR1 SGHRS, CDR2 YFSETQ. The CDR3 contains 16 residues. The CDR3 loop is CASSLRWTSGYNEQFF. In DNA form, the CDR3 reads TGCGCCAGCAGCTTACGGTGGACTAGCGGTTACAATGAGCAGTTCTTC.

This clonotype has just a few counts. V usage is TRBV12-3 or TRBV12-4 and J usage is TRBJ2-1; a weak D match, TRBD2 (7 bases). This CDR3 has 13 residues. Trimming left V 3 bases short and J 9 bases short, with 12 bases between. The CDR3 nucleotides are TGTGCCAGCAGTTTCTTGGGAGGGGGTGAGCAGTTCTTC. Translation: CASSFLGGGEQFF.

The genes are TRBV18 and TRBJ2-1; the match to TRBD1 covers 7 bases. This CDR3 contains 16 residues. Germline V gene sequence: CDR1 KGHSH, CDR2 LQKENI. The V gene end was trimmed by 3 bases and the J gene end by 4 bases; junction bases not matched to a gene: 9. The CDR3 DNA reads TGTGCCAGCTCACCGAACTCGGGACAGAGATACAATGAGCAGTTCTTC. The encoded protein is CASSPNSGQRYNEQFF.

The V call is TRBV7-9, the J call TRBJ2-3; 8 bases align to TRBD1. V was pared by 0 bases and J by 4 bases, with 0 bases of the junction left unmatched. The CDR3 runs 14 residues. The V gene's germline CDR1 is SEHNR and CDR2 FQNEAQ (reference sequence). CDR3 protein: CASSLATGADTQYF. CDR3 in DNA: TGTGCCAGCAGCTTAGCGACAGGGGCAGATACGCAGTATTTT.

The chain links TRBV19 to TRBJ1-5; TRBD1 matches 7 bases. The germline CDR1 and CDR2 sequences are LNHDA and SQIVND (reference sequence). Unmatched junction bases numbered 4, after V lost 4 bases and J lost 1 base. The CDR3 covers 15 residues. CDR3 sequence reads: CASSRGTASNQPQHF. DNA for the CDR3: TGTGCCAGTAGTAGGGGGACAGCGAGCAATCAGCCCCAGCATTTT.